The 17 T cell receptor beta chains below all came from one sample that was sequenced in a study of cytomegalovirus exposure and HLA in healthy donors (dated by TCRdb to between 2016 and 2019). Libraries came from the immunoSEQ multiplex PCR assay. For the multiplex PCR, a mixture combining 60 forward primers for TCR Vbeta segments and 13 reverse primers for TCR Jbeta segments was used. TCRdb limited this immuneACCESS table to in-frame rearrangements with V and J called. A share of clones is missing; checked studies link under half to unresolved V genes, and the rest is unexplained. The table for this sample lists some 180,000 clones; around 82% of them were counted only once. 13% to 15% of the sample is in the top ten clones. Source material: PBMCs. These receptors were taken from a woman younger than 45 in good health and CMV-seropositive.

The gene calls are TRBV7-6 and TRBJ1-2, with D possibly being TRBD1 (5 bases). CDR3 length equals 13 residues. Trimming stripped 2 bases from V and 6 bases from J, with 10 bases between. The germline V gene encodes CDR1 SGHVS and CDR2 FNYEAQ. This CDR3 is CASSLPGGDGYTF. The CDR3 nucleotides are TGTGCCAGCAGCTTACCTGGAGGGGATGGCTACACCTTC.

Here the CDR3 reads CASSHDRDLSNQPQHF. DNA of the CDR3: TGTGCCAGTAGCCATGACAGGGACCTTAGCAATCAGCCCCAGCATTTT. This sequence joins TRBV19 and TRBJ1-5, with 7 positions matching TRBD1. Germline V lookup: CDR1 LNHDA, CDR2 SQIVND (reference sequence). The V segment lost 6 bases and the J segment 0 bases; nucleotides outside the gene matches: 8. CDR3 size: 16 residues.

The chain joins TRBV29-1 to TRBJ1-1, with a tentative D call TRBD1 (6 bases). CDR3 length: 13 amino acids. In germline, CDR1 is SQVTM, CDR2 ANQGSEA. V dropped 7 bases and J dropped 0 bases, with 12 bases sitting between them. CDR3 in DNA: TGCAGCGCCAAACAGGGTTTGAACACTGAAGCTTTCTTT. Amino acids: CSAKQGLNTEAFF.

The chain combines TRBV4-3 with TRBJ2-7; TRBD2 is a possible D gene (5 bases). Germline V gene sequence: CDR1 LGHNA, CDR2 YSLEER. V was pared by 4 bases and J by 6 bases, with 16 bases between. The CDR3 spans 14 residues. The CDR3: CASSRGLLTGEQYF. CDR3 coding DNA: TGCGCCAGCAGCCGCGGACTTTTGACGGGCGAGCAGTACTTC.

The sample holds one count of this clone. J is TRBJ2-3 and V is TRBV28; D is unclear. Germline CDR1 is MDHEN and CDR2 is SYDVKM. The CDR3 contains 11 residues. Trimming removed 4 bases at V and 6 bases at J, with 5 bases between. In DNA, the CDR3 is TGTGCCAGCAGTTCCCCGGATACGCAGTATTTT. Translating it yields CASSSPDTQYF.

The chain recombines TRBV5-1 with TRBJ1-3; D gene unclear. CDR1 is SGHRS, CDR2 YFSETQ, per germline. This CDR3 contains 16 residues. The V end lost 0 bases, the J end lost 0 bases, and 10 bases lay between the germline ends. CDR3 loop: CASSLDDSASGNTIYF. CDR3 bases: TGCGCCAGCAGCTTGGACGACTCAGCCTCTGGAAACACCATATATTTT.

This chain joins TRBV5-6 and TRBJ1-4; 8 bases map to TRBD1. The junction had 7 bases not matched to a gene; V was cut back by 4 bases and J by 5 bases. Germline CDR1 reads SGHDT; CDR2 reads YYEEEE. The CDR3 is 15 amino acids. The CDR3 DNA is TGTGCCAGCAGCAGCAGGGGGCGCGGGAATGAAAAACTGTTTTTT. It yields the protein CASSSRGRGNEKLFF.

The chain recombines TRBV7-9 with TRBJ2-3; D gene unclear. The CDR3 totals 15 residues. The germline gives CDR1 SEHNR, CDR2 FQNEAQ (reference sequence). V lost 1 base to trimming and J lost 1 base, with 9 bases between them. CDR3 sequence reads: CASSLDPSGTDTQYF. CDR3 sequence (DNA): TGTGCCAGCAGCTTAGATCCCAGCGGCACAGATACGCAGTATTTT.

The CDR3 here is CASSQVGGSYNEQFF. DNA for the CDR3: TGCGCCAGCAGCCAAGTGGGGGGCTCCTACAATGAGCAGTTCTTC. V gene TRBV4-1 combines with J gene TRBJ2-1; weak D call: TRBD2 (6 bases). The V and J ends lost 1 base and 0 bases respectively, with 7 bases between them. Germline V CDR1 and CDR2: MGHRA, YSYEKL. The CDR3 covers 15 residues.

The chain links TRBV6-6 to TRBJ2-1, with TRBD2 matching 8 bases. From germline, CDR1 is MNHNY and CDR2 SVGAGI (reference sequence). The CDR3 runs 15 residues. Germline trimming cut 0 bases from V and 4 bases from J; bases unmatched to any gene: 2. CDR3 sequence: CASSYSAGVYNEQFF. DNA of the CDR3: TGTGCCAGCAGTTACTCAGCGGGGGTTTACAATGAGCAGTTCTTC.

The J gene is TRBJ2-1, the V gene TRBV11-3; TRBD2 matches 11 bases. J lost 7 bases, V lost 5 bases, and 10 bases had no gene match. This CDR3 is 16 amino acids long. Germline V gene lookup returns CDR1 SGHNT and CDR2 YENEEA. This CDR3 is CASSPLAGGPINEQFF. The CDR3 coding sequence is TGTGCCAGCAGCCCCCTAGCGGGAGGACCAATAAATGAGCAGTTCTTC. The entire variable domain, with the rest obtained from reference TRBV11-3 and TRBJ2-1, is as follows: EAGVVQSPRYKIIEKKQPVAFWCNPISGHNTLYWYLQNLGQGPELLIRYENEEAVDDSQLPKDRFSAERLKGVDSTLKIQPAELGDSAVYLCASSPLAGGPINEQFFGPGTRLTVL.

Written as DNA, the CDR3 is TGTGCCAGCAGTGATAGACAGGCCCTCTATGGCTACACCTTC. Translation gives CASSDRQALYGYTF. The chain recombines TRBV2 with TRBJ1-2; the D gene is possibly TRBD1 (6 bases). Germline-derived CDR1 and CDR2 are SNHLY and FYNNEI. CDR3 length: 14 residues. The V gene lost 3 bases and the J gene lost 4 bases, with 12 bases spanning the gap.

The chain combines TRBV5-6 with TRBJ1-2; no firm D call. V was cut by 1 base and J by 0 bases, with 13 bases left in between. CDR1 SGHDT and CDR2 YYEEEE come from the germline V gene. The CDR3 is 16 amino acids. The CDR3 loop is CASSLSYRATNYGYTF. In DNA, the CDR3 is TGTGCCAGCAGCTTGAGTTACAGAGCTACTAACTATGGCTACACCTTC. The variable domain in full, with the rest retrieved from reference TRBV5-6 and TRBJ1-2, is DAGVTQSPTHLIKTRGQQVTLRCSPKSGHDTVSWYQQALGQGPQFIFQYYEEEERQRGNFPDRFSGHQFPNYSSELNVNALLLGDSALYLCASSLSYRATNYGYTFGSGTRLTVV.

This clone has a count of ten or more. V gene TRBV7-3 combines with J gene TRBJ2-7; D gene unclear. The germline gives CDR1 SGHTA, CDR2 FQGTGA. This CDR3 has 13 amino acids. With 1 base removed from V and 3 bases from J, the gap between germline ends came to 7 bases. The CDR3, as DNA: TGTGCCAGCAGCTTAAGTTCGGGCTACGAGCAGTACTTC. Translation gives CASSLSSGYEQYF.

The J gene is TRBJ1-2, the V gene TRBV28; D is ambiguous. The CDR3 spans 11 residues. Germline V gene lookup returns CDR1 MDHEN and CDR2 SYDVKM. V gave up 7 bases and J gave up 8 bases, with 11 bases separating them. CDR3 bases: TGTGCCAGCACGAGTTTTTCCGGCTACACCTTC. Amino acid sequence: CASTSFSGYTF.

J is TRBJ2-7 and V is TRBV6-5; TRBD1 aligns across 7 bases. V was pared by 5 bases and J by 10 bases, with 11 bases of the junction left unmatched. Germline lookup yields CDR1 MNHEY and CDR2 SVGAGI. The CDR3 covers 13 residues. This chain's CDR3 is CASSAPGTVIQYF. In DNA, the CDR3 is TGTGCCAGCAGTGCCCCTGGGACAGTAATACAGTACTTC.

The genes are TRBV28 and TRBJ2-1; TRBD2 might be the D (6 bases). The CDR3 is made up of 15 amino acids. The germline CDR1 and CDR2 sequences are MDHEN and SYDVKM. Trimming took 4 bases from V and 8 from J, leaving 18 bases between them. In nucleotides, the CDR3 is TGTGCCAGCAGTTCCCGGGCGGGACCGGGGGATGAGCAGTTCTTC. This sequence encodes CASSSRAGPGDEQFF.